The 24 T cell receptor beta chains below were found in one sample sequenced in a study of neoadjuvant anti-PD-1 for oral cavity cancer. The table came from immunoSEQ multiplex PCR; TCRdb's copy has only in-frame clones and leaves some out. The sample has some 33,000 clones, about 80% seen once; the top ten hold around 3.3%. This sample's time point: after neoadjuvant nivolumab, at surgical resection. The starting material was PBMCs, obtained after nivolumab (anti-PD-1) treatment. The source of these receptors is a person aged 40 to 85 with oral cavity squamous cell carcinoma.

In the case of this clone: A far larger clone is only one base removed, so a read error is likely. This CDR3 is also generated by other DNA sequences in the sample. The chain combines TRBV5-6 with TRBJ2-7; D call uncertain. Looked up from germline, CDR1 is SGHDT and CDR2 is YYEEEE. Trimming took 0 bases from V and 2 from J, leaving 6 bases between them. The CDR3 has 13 residues. The CDR3 bases are TGTGCCAGCAGCTTGGGACGGACCTACGAGCAGTACTTC. Its translation: CASSLGRTYEQYF.

The chain links TRBV27 to TRBJ2-1; 8 bases are a match to TRBD1. From germline, CDR1 is MNHEY and CDR2 SMNVEV (reference sequence). Trimming took 4 bases from V and 0 from J; bases not matched to a gene: 2. The CDR3 consists of 15 residues. CDR3 coding DNA: TGTGCCAGCAGTTGGGACAGGTTCTCCTACAATGAGCAGTTCTTC. Amino acid sequence: CASSWDRFSYNEQFF.

V is TRBV5-6 and J is TRBJ2-2; possible D gene TRBD2, 5 bases. CDR1 and CDR2 (germline): SGHDT, YYEEEE. Trimming removed 4 bases at V and 0 bases at J, with 13 bases between. The CDR3 runs 16 residues. CDR3 amino acids: CASSPGNIANTGELFF. In DNA, the CDR3 is TGTGCCAGCAGCCCGGGGAATATCGCGAACACCGGGGAGCTGTTTTTT.

The J gene is TRBJ2-5, the V gene TRBV18; perhaps TRBD1 as D (5 bases). V lost 3 bases to trimming and J lost 4 bases, with 12 bases between them. Germline assignment: CDR1 KGHSH and CDR2 LQKENI. The CDR3 extends over 14 amino acids. This CDR3 reads CASSPKGWVETQYF. The CDR3 nucleotides are TGTGCCAGCTCACCTAAGGGGTGGGTAGAGACCCAGTACTTC.

The chain employs TRBV10-3 and TRBJ2-3; 8 bases map to TRBD2. CDR1 is ENHRY and CDR2 is SYGVKD in the germline V gene. The CDR3 is made up of 12 amino acids. DNA for the CDR3: TGTGCGGGGCGGGGGGACACAGATACGCAGTATTTT. Amino acid sequence: CAGRGDTDTQYF.

The chain joins TRBV5-1 to TRBJ2-1, with a tentative D call TRBD2 (6 bases). The CDR3 totals 11 residues. Germline V lookup: CDR1 SGHRS, CDR2 YFSETQ. V was shortened by 4 bases and J by 7 bases, with 6 bases between the two germline ends. Written as DNA, the CDR3 is TGCGCCAGCAGCCGGGAGAATGAGCAGTTCTTC. This translates into CASSRENEQFF.

This chain links TRBV9 with TRBJ2-5; D is ambiguous. Germline lookup yields CDR1 SGDLS and CDR2 YYNGEE. Trimming removed 0 bases from V and 9 bases from J, with 15 bases in between. The CDR3 sequence is 14 residues long. CDR3 coding DNA: TGTGCCAGCAGCGTAGGTGTTAAGACCGACCCCCAGTACTTC. Translated, it gives CASSVGVKTDPQYF.

The chain uses TRBV18 and TRBJ1-1, with D hard to call. In germline, CDR1 is KGHSH, CDR2 LQKENI. The germline V and J ends were trimmed by 3 bases and 1 base, with 9 bases remaining between them. CDR3 length: 14 amino acids. The CDR3 DNA sequence: TGTGCCAGCTCACCTTCCACTGGGAACACTGAAGCTTTCTTT. This encodes CASSPSTGNTEAFF.

This clone was observed once. V gene TRBV10-2 combines with J gene TRBJ2-2; 7 bases align to TRBD2. V was clipped by 10 bases and J by 3 bases; unmatched bases: 5. The CDR3 length is 13 residues. CDR1 is WSHSY, CDR2 SAAADI, per germline. The CDR3 DNA follows: TGCGCCATTCGGGGGGTCGACACCGGGGAGCTGTTTTTT. Protein sequence: CAIRGVDTGELFF.

The genes are TRBV4-3 and TRBJ1-5; D not certain. Germline V gene lookup returns CDR1 LGHNA and CDR2 YSLEER. V dropped 0 bases and J dropped 7 bases, with 10 bases sitting between them. The CDR3 spans 14 residues. Written as DNA, the CDR3 is TGCGCCAGCAGCCAAGACGGGCAGAGGCAGCCCCAGCATTTT. Encoded protein: CASSQDGQRQPQHF.

In DNA, the CDR3 is TGTGCCAGCAGTTTAAGACAGGGGGGACACAATGAGCAGTTCTTC. This gives the protein CASSLRQGGHNEQFF. The rearrangement links TRBV27 to TRBJ2-1, with 9 bases lining up with TRBD1. This CDR3 comprises 15 residues. The ends lost 2 bases at V and 5 bases at J; junction bases unmatched: 4. Germline lookup yields CDR1 MNHEY and CDR2 SMNVEV (reference sequence).

This chain links TRBV5-6 with TRBJ1-5, with D possibly TRBD1 on 6 matching bases. CDR3 length: 14 residues. Germline V gene sequence: CDR1 SGHDT, CDR2 YYEEEE. Trimming removed 4 bases from V and 1 base from J, with 9 bases in between. In DNA form, the CDR3 reads TGTGCCAGCAGCCGTGGACAGAGCAATCAGCCCCAGCATTTT. It codes for CASSRGQSNQPQHF.

This clone is medium-sized. The chain links TRBV4-3 to TRBJ2-7, with D possibly TRBD1 on 6 matching bases. The CDR3 is 15 residues long. Germline V gene data show CDR1 as LGHNA and CDR2 as YSLEER. Deletions cut 2 bases from V and 0 bases from J, with 11 bases between. The CDR3 DNA follows: TGCGCCAGCAGCCAAACCACAGGGAGCTCCTACGAGCAGTACTTC. Its protein is CASSQTTGSSYEQYF.

The rearrangement links TRBV5-1 to TRBJ1-2; 7 positions agree with TRBD1. CDR3 size: 15 residues. V shed 0 bases, J shed 3 bases, and the junction held 5 bases outside the gene matches. From germline, CDR1 is SGHRS and CDR2 YFSETQ. The CDR3 is CASSLDGTDYYGYTF. CDR3 nucleotide sequence: TGCGCCAGCAGCTTGGATGGGACAGATTACTATGGCTACACCTTC.

The chain links TRBV6-1 to TRBJ1-5; TRBD1 is a possible D gene (5 bases). V was clipped by 8 bases and J by 6 bases, with 17 bases between them. This CDR3 is built from 14 residues. CDR1 is MNHNS, CDR2 SASEGT, per germline. CDR3 residues: CASWLSGLAQPQHF. The CDR3 DNA is TGTGCCAGCTGGTTATCAGGGCTCGCTCAGCCCCAGCATTTT.

J is TRBJ2-7 and V is TRBV10-2; TRBD2 matches at 7 bases. Trimming removed 0 bases from V and 3 bases from J; junction bases left unmatched: 8. CDR3 size: 16 residues. Germline values: CDR1 WSHSY, CDR2 SAAADI. The CDR3 DNA sequence: TGCGCCAGCAGTGAGTCCCGCGGGGGTGCACACTACGAGCAGTACTTC. Its translation: CASSESRGGAHYEQYF.

The chain carries TRBV2 and TRBJ1-4, with D unclear. The CDR3 spans 15 residues. Per germline, CDR1 SNHLY and CDR2 FYNNEI. Trimming took off 6 bases at V and 8 bases at J, with 19 bases between the two ends. The CDR3 is CASRIISAEDEKLFF. CDR3 nucleotides: TGTGCCAGCAGGATTATAAGCGCAGAGGACGAAAAACTGTTTTTT.

This clone was detected only once. V and J are TRBV5-1 and TRBJ2-2; possibly TRBD1 for D (7 bases). With 0 bases removed from V and 5 bases from J, the gap between germline ends came to 14 bases. The V gene's germline CDR1 is SGHRS and CDR2 YFSETQ. This CDR3 region has 16 residues. CDR3 DNA sequence: TGCGCCAGCAGCTTGGAAGGGGGCGCGGGGACCGGGGAGCTGTTTTTT. This gives the protein CASSLEGGAGTGELFF.

The chain employs TRBV27 and TRBJ1-5, with 10 bases aligning to TRBD1. The CDR3 length is 17 residues. Unmatched junction bases numbered 10, after V lost 4 bases and J lost 4 bases. Per the germline V gene, CDR1 is MNHEY and CDR2 is SMNVEV (reference sequence). The DNA for the CDR3 is TGTGCCAGCAGTTCGCGCACGACAGGGGGCGGAAATCAGCCCCAGCATTTT. Its translation: CASSSRTTGGGNQPQHF.

The CDR3 loop is CASSPEIYQPQHF. DNA of the CDR3: TGTGCCAGCAGCCCAGAGATATATCAGCCCCAGCATTTT. This chain links TRBV5-5 with TRBJ1-5; D remains unclear. This CDR3 is 13 amino acids long. Deletions cut 4 bases from V and 5 bases from J, with 10 bases between. The V gene's germline CDR1 is SGHKS and CDR2 YYEKEE (reference sequence).

V and J are TRBV2 and TRBJ1-5; D is unresolved. The CDR3 contains 14 residues. V was pared by 2 bases and J by 1 base, with 6 bases between. CDR1 and CDR2 (germline): SNHLY, FYNNEI. CDR3 DNA: TGTGCCAGCAGTGAAAATTGGAGCAATCAGCCCCAGCATTTT. This sequence encodes CASSENWSNQPQHF.

The chain carries TRBV6-1 and TRBJ1-3, with D possibly matching TRBD1 (6 bases). Germline V lookup: CDR1 MNHNS, CDR2 SASEGT. Deletions cut 3 bases from V and 0 bases from J, with 12 bases between. The CDR3 covers 16 residues. The CDR3 here is CASSDRQVNSGNTIYF. CDR3 bases: TGTGCCAGCAGTGACAGACAGGTGAACTCTGGAAACACCATATATTTT.

J is TRBJ2-6 and V is TRBV25-1; no clear D gene. Germline V gene sequence: CDR1 MGHDK, CDR2 SYGVNS. Trimming left V 9 bases short and J 0 bases short, with 6 bases between. The CDR3 has 13 residues. The DNA for the CDR3 is TGTGCCAGTCAGAACTCTGGGGCCAACGTCCTGACTTTC. This translates into CASQNSGANVLTF.

The DNA of the CDR3 is TGTGCCAGCCAATCCGGGACAGGGGTGTACGAGCAGTACTTC. This codes for CASQSGTGVYEQYF. This rearrangement joins TRBV5-6 to TRBJ2-7, with 10 bases that match TRBD1. Germline V CDR1 and CDR2: SGHDT, YYEEEE. V gave up 7 bases and J gave up 4 bases; unmatched junction bases: 8. The CDR3 has 14 residues. Full variable domain (missing parts from reference TRBV5-6 and TRBJ2-7): DAGVTQSPTHLIKTRGQQVTLRCSPKSGHDTVSWYQQALGQGPQFIFQYYEEEERQRGNFPDRFSGHQFPNYSSELNVNALLLGDSALYLCASQSGTGVYEQYFGPGTRLTVT.